This T cell receptor (beta chain) was captured by sequencing in a study of cytomegalovirus exposure and HLA in healthy donors. Looking at the study overall: Clustering assigned 70% to 85% of the roughly 370 genotyped donors to the Caucasian-associated ancestry cluster.

As to this clone: The antigen is unknown.

PCR was performed using 60 Vbeta and 13 Jbeta primers. Libraries were prepared by immunoSEQ multiplex PCR; TCRdb keeps only in-frame clonotypes and omits some of them. The sample lists 80,000 to 95,000 clones; roughly 80% were seen once. There were likely unrecorded immune exposures, though donors were nominally healthy when sampled. Study-wide points: At a 0.05 false discovery rate, a later analysis found 16,951 TCR beta sequences to be associated with HLA alleles. The likely origin of a cluster of highly shared sequence variants was a sequencing artifact.

The sample consisted of PBMCs. The source of this sequence is a middle-aged woman in good health and CMV-seropositive.

In DNA form, the CDR3 reads TGTGCCAGCAGCTTATGGTTGCGGGACAGGGGGCACAATGAGCAGTTCTTC. Translation gives CASSLWLRDRGHNEQFF. The gene calls are TRBV7-3 and TRBJ2-1; 12 bases agree with TRBD1. CDR3 length equals 17 residues. Germline loops: CDR1 SGHTA, CDR2 FQGTGA. The trim removed 2 bases at V and 5 bases at J, leaving 7 bases unmatched. Variable domain in full (rest from reference TRBV7-3 and TRBJ2-1): GAGVSQTPSNKVTEKGKYVELRCDPISGHTALYWYRQSLGQGPEFLIYFQGTGAADDSGLPNDRFFAVRPEGSVSTLKIQRTERGDSAVYLCASSLWLRDRGHNEQFFGPGTRLTVL.